One sample yielded the 4 T cell receptor beta chains listed below, sequenced in a study of T cells in women clearing cervical HPV infection (dated by TCRdb to 2016 to 2019). The protocol used for the library was the immunoSEQ multiplex PCR assay. The source is immuneACCESS, and TCRdb retained only in-frame sequences with V and J called. Part of the clones is not carried over; for the studies checked, unresolved V genes explain less than half of this, and the remainder is unexplained. The sample table records about 20,000 clones. The top ten clonotypes cover 9% to 15% of the sample. The sequenced sample consisted of blood buffy coat. These receptors all come from a woman between 18 and 70 years old with a cervical HPV16 infection that either progressed to CIN3+ or cleared (not recorded which).

As regards this clone: The CDR3 end lies 3 residues beyond the end of the read and is filled in from the germline J gene. This chain links TRBV18 with TRBJ1-5; 8 positions match TRBD1. Germline V CDR1 and CDR2: KGHSH, LQKENI. V lost 3 bases, J lost 3 bases, and 13 bases stayed unmatched. There are 18 residues in the CDR3. Incomplete CDR3 DNA: TGTGCCAGCTCACCGAACCCCGCAGGACAGGGCCACAATCAGCCC. This codes for CASSPNPAGQGHNQP. The whole CDR3 region reads CASSPNPAGQGHNQPQHF.

For this clone: The read stops 3 residues short of the end of the CDR3; the missing end is completed from the germline J gene. The V gene is TRBV20-1, the J gene TRBJ2-5; D is perhaps TRBD2 (6 bases). This CDR3 spans 15 amino acids. Germline V CDR1 and CDR2: DFQATT, SNEGSKA (reference sequence). Trimming removed 6 bases from V and 5 bases from J, with 22 bases in between. The CDR3 DNA, read in part, is TGCAGTGCCGTAAACCCGCAGGGAGGCGGCGAGACC. Translated, it gives CSAVNPQGGGET. The whole CDR3 reads CSAVNPQGGGETQYF.

This clone is classed as medium-sized (0.01 to 0.1%) by frequency. The CDR3 end falls 3 residues outside the read, so it is completed with the germline J gene. The chain recombines TRBV29-1 with TRBJ2-2; 9 bases line up with TRBD1. CDR1 is SQVTM, CDR2 ANQGSEA, per germline. V shed 5 bases, J shed 7 bases, and the junction held 8 bases outside the gene matches. CDR3 size: 14 residues. CDR3 protein: CSVRTGTGIGELFF. The CDR3 bases that were read are TGCAGCGTTCGAACCGGGACAGGGATCGGGGAG.

Concerning this clone: The read terminates 3 residues ahead of where the CDR3 ends, so the germline J gene completes it. The V and J genes are TRBV28 and TRBJ1-5; TRBD1 aligns across 9 bases. The germline CDR1 and CDR2 sequences are MDHEN and SYDVKM. V gave up 8 bases and J gave up 7 bases; unmatched junction bases: 6. This CDR3 contains 13 residues. CDR3 sequence reads: CASRDRDGQPQHF. The sequenced part of the CDR3 DNA is TGTGCCAGCCGGGACAGGGATGGCCAGCCC.